This T cell receptor beta chain is from a study of shared clonotypes between healthy human individuals. Study-level information: Three CD4 naive, three CD4 memory, two CD8 naive and one CD8 memory plate were used per donor.

For this clone: Its specificity is unknown.

Study-level results: Limited genetic and exposure-history diversity came from having few donors.

Each subset's genomic DNA was split evenly across several immunoSEQ plates. Data came from immunoSEQ multiplex PCR; TCRdb stores just in-frame clones and leaves some out. This sample has roughly 1,500,000 clones, with under 99% found just once. This CDR3 comprises 16 residues. CDR1 and CDR2 from the germline V gene are LNHDA and SQIVND (reference sequence). The ends were cut back, 10 bases at V and 2 bases at J, with 24 bases in the middle. This TCR was sampled from a man aged 25 to 40 in good health. This sequence joins TRBV19 and TRBJ2-7; tentative D call: TRBD2 (7 bases). The material sequenced was naive CD4+ T cells sorted from blood. Stated subset: CD45RA+ positively selected. In DNA, the CDR3 is TGTGCCACCAGGCCCCGCGGGGGCAAGTCAGCCTACGAGCAGTACTTC. Its translation is CATRPRGGKSAYEQYF. The whole variable domain, remainder taken from reference TRBV19 and TRBJ2-7, is DGGITQSPKYLFRKEGQNVTLSCEQNLNHDAMYWYRQDPGQGLRLIYYSQIVNDFQKGDIAEGYSVSREKKESFPLTVTSAQKNPTAFYLCATRPRGGKSAYEQYFGPGTRLTVT.